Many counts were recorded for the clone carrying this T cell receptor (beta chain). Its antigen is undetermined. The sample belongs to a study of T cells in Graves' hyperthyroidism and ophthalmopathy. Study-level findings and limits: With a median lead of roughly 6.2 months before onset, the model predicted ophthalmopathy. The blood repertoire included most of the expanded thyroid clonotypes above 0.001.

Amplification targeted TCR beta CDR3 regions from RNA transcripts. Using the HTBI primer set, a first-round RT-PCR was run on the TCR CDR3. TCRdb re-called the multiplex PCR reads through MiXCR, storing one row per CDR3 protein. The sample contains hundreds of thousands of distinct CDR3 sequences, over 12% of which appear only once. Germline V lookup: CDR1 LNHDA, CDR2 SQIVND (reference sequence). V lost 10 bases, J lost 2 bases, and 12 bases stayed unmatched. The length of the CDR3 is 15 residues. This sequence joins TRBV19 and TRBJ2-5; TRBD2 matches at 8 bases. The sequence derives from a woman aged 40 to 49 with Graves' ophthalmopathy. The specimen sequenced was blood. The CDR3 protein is CATRPGLGRQETQYF. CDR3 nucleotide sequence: TGTGCCACACGTCCGGGACTAGGCCGACAAGAGACCCAGTACTTC.